This T cell receptor beta chain comes out of a study of T cells in Graves' hyperthyroidism and ophthalmopathy. This clonotype was seen only a few times. Germline-derived CDR1 and CDR2 are MDHEN and SYDVKM. The CDR3 sequence is 15 residues long. With V trimmed by 3 bases and J by 6 bases, 7 bases remained unmatched. Amplified regions were TCR beta CDR3 sequences from RNA transcripts. The study used the HTBI primer set for a first-round RT-PCR of the TCR CDR3. TCRdb re-called the multiplex PCR reads with MiXCR, one entry per CDR3 protein. The profile shows around 610,000 distinct CDR3 sequences, around 15% of them singletons.

Sequences were obtained from blood. This chain connects TRBV28 to TRBJ1-5, with 8 nucleotides matching TRBD1. This TCR derives from a woman aged 40 to 49 with Graves' ophthalmopathy. CDR3 amino acids: CASSFASGGGQPQHF. The CDR3 bases are TGTGCCAGCAGTTTTGCTTCAGGGGGCGGTCAGCCCCAGCATTTT.